The rows below give T cell receptor beta chains drawn from one sample of a study of cytomegalovirus exposure and HLA in healthy donors. TCRdb keeps only in-frame clones here, not all; method: immunoSEQ multiplex PCR. The sample contains 100,000 to 150,000 clones, around 82% of which appear only once. Material: PBMCs. The origin of the receptors is a woman in her 40s in good health and CMV-seropositive. CDR3s include the opening cysteine and the closing phenylalanine or tryptophan. Each record gives: V gene, D gene, clone size, J gene, CDR3 DNA, CDR3 protein. A D gene is named only where the DNA matches it firmly. Size is stated for part of the rows, as once, few or many counts, or as a class when the clone is expanded.

v_call: TRBV5-4
d_call: -
clone_size: -
j_call: TRBJ1-1
cdr3_nt: TGTGCCAGCAGCACCGGGGGCACTGAAGCTTTCTTT
cdr3_aa: CASSTGGTEAFF

v_call: TRBV11-1
d_call: -
clone_size: -
j_call: TRBJ1-1
cdr3_nt: TGTGCCAGCAGTCTGATCAGGGGAACGAACACTGAAGCTTTCTTT
cdr3_aa: CASSLIRGTNTEAFF

v_call: TRBV6-6
d_call: -
clone_size: -
j_call: TRBJ1-5
cdr3_nt: TGTGCCAGCAGTTCTTGGAGGGAGAGCAGTCAGCCCCAGCATTTT
cdr3_aa: CASSSWRESSQPQHF

v_call: TRBV6-1
d_call: -
clone_size: -
j_call: TRBJ1-5
cdr3_nt: TGTGCCAGCAGTTTTCAGGGTGCCTATCAGCCCCAGCATTTT
cdr3_aa: CASSFQGAYQPQHF

v_call: TRBV30
d_call: TRBD1
clone_size: -
j_call: TRBJ1-4
cdr3_nt: TGTGCCTGGAAGGGACAGGGGGTTGAAAAACTGTTTTTT
cdr3_aa: CAWKGQGVEKLFF

v_call: TRBV7-3
d_call: TRBD2
clone_size: once
j_call: TRBJ2-7
cdr3_nt: TGTGCCAGCAGCTTAGGAGGGAGGGACCCCTCCTACGAGCAGTACTTC
cdr3_aa: CASSLGGRDPSYEQYF

v_call: TRBV27
d_call: TRBD2
clone_size: -
j_call: TRBJ2-7
cdr3_nt: TGTGCCAGCAGAGAAGGGACTAGCCGGTACGAGCAGTACTTC
cdr3_aa: CASREGTSRYEQYF

v_call: TRBV19
d_call: -
clone_size: -
j_call: TRBJ2-4
cdr3_nt: TGTGCCAGTAGTATAGTGTGGGAAGGGGGGGTAGCCAAAAACATTCAGTACTTC
cdr3_aa: CASSIVWEGGVAKNIQYF

v_call: TRBV9
d_call: TRBD2
clone_size: -
j_call: TRBJ2-7
cdr3_nt: TGTGCCAGCAGTGGCGGACTAGAGTACGAGCAGTACTTC
cdr3_aa: CASSGGLEYEQYF

v_call: TRBV9
d_call: TRBD2
clone_size: -
j_call: TRBJ2-1
cdr3_nt: TGTGCCAGCAGCGTAGGGGCTAGCGGAAACAATGAGCAGTTCTTC
cdr3_aa: CASSVGASGNNEQFF

v_call: TRBV9
d_call: TRBD2
clone_size: -
j_call: TRBJ2-7
cdr3_nt: TGTGCCAGCAGCCAAACTATAGCGGGAGGTTCCTACGAGCAGTACTTC
cdr3_aa: CASSQTIAGGSYEQYF

v_call: TRBV7-3
d_call: TRBD2
clone_size: -
j_call: TRBJ2-1
cdr3_nt: TGTGCCAGCAGCTTCAGCGGGAGTGCATTCTACAATGAGCAGTTCTTC
cdr3_aa: CASSFSGSAFYNEQFF

v_call: TRBV20-1
d_call: -
clone_size: few
j_call: TRBJ2-7
cdr3_nt: TGCAGTGCTAGACTAGCGAGGGAGCAGTACTTC
cdr3_aa: CSARLAREQYF

v_call: TRBV19
d_call: -
clone_size: -
j_call: TRBJ1-5
cdr3_nt: TGTGCCAGTAGGAGGGAGGTTAGCAATCAGCCCCAGCATTTT
cdr3_aa: CASRREVSNQPQHF

v_call: TRBV29-1
d_call: TRBD2
clone_size: once
j_call: TRBJ2-1
cdr3_nt: TGCAGCGTTGAAGGTTTTTTAGGACTAGCGGGAGGGGGTGGGTACAATGAGCAGTTCTTC
cdr3_aa: CSVEGFLGLAGGGGYNEQFF

v_call: TRBV6-6
d_call: -
clone_size: -
j_call: TRBJ2-2
cdr3_nt: TGTGCCAGCAGTCAACAGGGATCATCCGGGGAGCTGTTTTTT
cdr3_aa: CASSQQGSSGELFF

v_call: TRBV7-9
d_call: -
clone_size: -
j_call: TRBJ2-1
cdr3_nt: TGTGCCAGCAGCTTAGTCGCGGGAATTTACAATGAGCAGTTCTTC
cdr3_aa: CASSLVAGIYNEQFF

v_call: TRBV10-1
d_call: -
clone_size: -
j_call: TRBJ2-1
cdr3_nt: TGCGCCAGCAGTGAGTCGACAGTTAATGAGCAGTTCTTC
cdr3_aa: CASSESTVNEQFF

v_call: TRBV30
d_call: -
clone_size: -
j_call: TRBJ1-1
cdr3_nt: TGTGCCTGGAGTCCAGGGTACACTGAAGCTTTCTTT
cdr3_aa: CAWSPGYTEAFF

v_call: TRBV4-3
d_call: TRBD2
clone_size: -
j_call: TRBJ2-1
cdr3_nt: TGCGCCAGCAGCCGGACTAGCGGGGAGCAGTTCTTC
cdr3_aa: CASSRTSGEQFF

v_call: TRBV11-2
d_call: -
clone_size: few
j_call: TRBJ1-1
cdr3_nt: TGTGCCAGCAGCTTACGGTTGGTTCCCACTGAAGCTTTCTTT
cdr3_aa: CASSLRLVPTEAFF

v_call: TRBV20-1
d_call: -
clone_size: few
j_call: TRBJ2-1
cdr3_nt: TGCAGTGCCACGGGTCCAAATGAGCAGTTCTTC
cdr3_aa: CSATGPNEQFF

v_call: TRBV7-3
d_call: -
clone_size: -
j_call: TRBJ2-1
cdr3_nt: TGTGCCAGCAGCTCAACCCACAGGGCCGGCAATGAGCAGTTCTTC
cdr3_aa: CASSSTHRAGNEQFF

v_call: TRBV27
d_call: TRBD1
clone_size: -
j_call: TRBJ2-7
cdr3_nt: TGTGCCAGCAGCTCGCCGGGACAGGGGCCCTACGAGCAGTACTTC
cdr3_aa: CASSSPGQGPYEQYF

v_call: TRBV19
d_call: TRBD1
clone_size: -
j_call: TRBJ1-5
cdr3_nt: TGTGCCAGTAGTCAGGGGGATCAGCCCCAGCATTTT
cdr3_aa: CASSQGDQPQHF

v_call: TRBV7-9
d_call: TRBD2
clone_size: -
j_call: TRBJ2-7
cdr3_nt: TGTGCCAGCAGCCCACTCGGGACTAGCGTATACGAGCAGTACTTC
cdr3_aa: CASSPLGTSVYEQYF

v_call: TRBV10-2
d_call: -
clone_size: -
j_call: TRBJ1-5
cdr3_nt: TGCGCCAGCAGACAGGGAGTCAATCAGCCCCAGCATTTT
cdr3_aa: CASRQGVNQPQHF

v_call: TRBV6-5
d_call: -
clone_size: -
j_call: TRBJ2-7
cdr3_nt: TGTGCCAGCAGTTACTCGAGGGGGAGCTACGAGCAGTACTTC
cdr3_aa: CASSYSRGSYEQYF

v_call: TRBV6-5
d_call: TRBD2
clone_size: -
j_call: TRBJ2-1
cdr3_nt: TGTGCCAGCAGTTACTTAAGACTAGCAAGCAATGAGCAGTTCTTC
cdr3_aa: CASSYLRLASNEQFF

v_call: TRBV6-1
d_call: -
clone_size: -
j_call: TRBJ2-1
cdr3_nt: TGTGCCAGCAGTTCGGGACTCGGTGAAGGCCATGAGCAGTTCTTC
cdr3_aa: CASSSGLGEGHEQFF

v_call: TRBV30
d_call: -
clone_size: -
j_call: TRBJ2-5
cdr3_nt: TGTGCCTGGAGGGCTAGTGAGACCCAGTACTTC
cdr3_aa: CAWRASETQYF

v_call: TRBV27
d_call: TRBD2
clone_size: -
j_call: TRBJ2-1
cdr3_nt: TGTGCCAGCAGTTTATGGCTAGCGGGCTCCTACAATGAGCAGTTCTTC
cdr3_aa: CASSLWLAGSYNEQFF

v_call: TRBV7-9
d_call: TRBD1
clone_size: -
j_call: TRBJ1-1
cdr3_nt: TGTGCCAGCAGATCCACAGGGGGCGCCGAAACTGAAGCTTTCTTT
cdr3_aa: CASRSTGGAETEAFF

v_call: TRBV4-1
d_call: -
clone_size: -
j_call: TRBJ2-5
cdr3_nt: TGCGCCAGCAGCCAAGAGGTTACGGGAGAGACCCAGTACTTC
cdr3_aa: CASSQEVTGETQYF

v_call: TRBV14
d_call: -
clone_size: -
j_call: TRBJ2-2
cdr3_nt: TGTGCCAGCAGCCCCAGGGTCACCGGGGAGCTGTTTTTT
cdr3_aa: CASSPRVTGELFF

v_call: TRBV11-2
d_call: TRBD2
clone_size: -
j_call: TRBJ2-2
cdr3_nt: TGTGCCAGCAGCTTCCCAGGGACTAGCGGGAGCGAGGTAACCGGGGAGCTGTTTTTT
cdr3_aa: CASSFPGTSGSEVTGELFF

v_call: TRBV5-1
d_call: -
clone_size: -
j_call: TRBJ1-1
cdr3_nt: TGCGCCAGTAGAACTGGGGGCTTGAACACTGAAGCTTTCTTT
cdr3_aa: CASRTGGLNTEAFF

v_call: TRBV6-1
d_call: -
clone_size: -
j_call: TRBJ2-3
cdr3_nt: TGTGCCAGCAGTGCCTACATCCCGGGCCAGGGCTCAGATACGCAGTATTTT
cdr3_aa: CASSAYIPGQGSDTQYF

v_call: TRBV2
d_call: TRBD1
clone_size: -
j_call: TRBJ1-1
cdr3_nt: TGTGCCAGCACTATTAACCGGGACAGACCAACTATGAACACTGAAGCTTTCTTT
cdr3_aa: CASTINRDRPTMNTEAFF

v_call: TRBV11-2
d_call: -
clone_size: -
j_call: TRBJ2-7
cdr3_nt: TGTGCCAGCAGCTCCATACTAGAGGGAAGGTGGTACGAGCAGTACTTC
cdr3_aa: CASSSILEGRWYEQYF

v_call: TRBV28
d_call: -
clone_size: -
j_call: TRBJ2-2
cdr3_nt: TGTGCCAGCAGTTTGGCAGGGTGGAACACCGGGGAGCTGTTTTTT
cdr3_aa: CASSLAGWNTGELFF

v_call: TRBV30
d_call: TRBD1
clone_size: once
j_call: TRBJ2-6
cdr3_nt: TGTGCCTGGAGTTTCTTGACAGGGGCTGGGGCCAACGTCCTGACTTTC
cdr3_aa: CAWSFLTGAGANVLTF

v_call: TRBV27
d_call: -
clone_size: -
j_call: TRBJ1-2
cdr3_nt: TGTGCCAGCAGTTTAACACACACAGATTATGGCTACACCTTC
cdr3_aa: CASSLTHTDYGYTF

v_call: TRBV10-1
d_call: -
clone_size: -
j_call: TRBJ2-1
cdr3_nt: TGCGCCAGCAGTGAGTCACCCGACAGATCCCCGAGGTTGGTCTTC
cdr3_aa: CASSESPDRSPRLVF

v_call: TRBV4-1
d_call: -
clone_size: -
j_call: TRBJ1-6
cdr3_nt: TGCGCCAGCAGCCAAACCGGGACATCCAATTCACCCCTCCACTTT
cdr3_aa: CASSQTGTSNSPLHF